This TCR beta chain stems from a study of blood T cell repertoires in COVID-19. Looking at the study overall: COVID-19 samples collected from the United States, Italy and Spain covered acute and convalescent phases.

The CDR3 contains 16 residues. Germline CDR1 reads SEHNR; CDR2 reads FQNEAQ (reference sequence). Trimming at V came to 5 bases and at J to 3 bases, leaving 10 bases not matched to a gene. This clone appeared once. Produced via immunoSEQ multiplex PCR; TCRdb's table is partial and in-frame only. The data show around 76,000 clones, around 91% seen once. Input material: peripheral blood. This TCR derives from a human donor in a cohort sampled during active COVID-19. The rearrangement uses TRBV7-9 and TRBJ2-4; 7 nucleotides line up with TRBD1. In DNA form, the CDR3 reads TGTGCCAGCAGCCCGCCGCGACAGGGAATCAAAAACATTCAGTACTTC. Amino acid sequence: CASSPPRQGIKNIQYF.